The 16 T cell receptor beta chains below come from one sample, sequenced in a study of blood T cell repertoires in COVID-19. The table came from immunoSEQ multiplex PCR; TCRdb's copy has only in-frame clones and leaves some out. The repertoire has about 480,000 clones, roughly 88% of them found once; the top ten carry approximately 2%. Material: PBMCs or T cells enriched from blood (not recorded which). These receptors all come from a woman aged 40 to 50 who had recovered from COVID-19.

In its sample, this clone was seen once. The gene calls are TRBV30 and TRBJ1-2, with TRBD1 matching over 9 bases. CDR1 is GTSNPN and CDR2 is SVGIG in the germline V gene (reference sequence). V was clipped by 2 bases and J by 0 bases; unmatched bases: 16. The CDR3 totals 19 residues. CDR3 bases: TGTGCCTGGAGTCTTCCACCCTTCCGGGACAGGGAAACTAACTATGGCTACACCTTC. It specifies CAWSLPPFRDRETNYGYTF.

V is TRBV2 and J is TRBJ2-1, with 15 bases lining up with TRBD2. This CDR3 contains 14 residues. The germline gives CDR1 SNHLY, CDR2 FYNNEI. Losses at the gene ends were 6 bases for V and 9 bases for J; bases not matched to a gene: 3. DNA of the CDR3: TGTGCCAGCAGGGGGACTAGCGGGAGGATTGAGCAGTTCTTC. This codes for CASRGTSGRIEQFF. Together with reference TRBV2 and TRBJ2-1, the CDR3 gives the full variable domain: EPEVTQTPSHQVTQMGQEVILRCVPISNHLYFYWYRQILGQKVEFLVSFYNNEISEKSEIFDDQFSVERPDGSNFTLKIRSTKLEDSAMYFCASRGTSGRIEQFFGPGTRLTVL.

V is TRBV4-3 and J is TRBJ2-3; 11 nucleotides agree with TRBD2. The germline V gene has CDR1 LGHNA and CDR2 YSLEER. The CDR3 is made up of 18 amino acids. V gave up 3 bases and J gave up 2 bases; unmatched junction bases: 10. The CDR3 loop is CASSHFAGTSGYTDTQYF. Written as DNA, the CDR3 is TGCGCCAGCAGCCATTTTGCCGGGACTAGCGGTTACACAGATACGCAGTATTTT.

J is TRBJ1-5 and V is TRBV6-5; 8 nucleotides align to TRBD1. Losses at the gene ends were 5 bases for V and 7 bases for J; bases not matched to a gene: 4. CDR1 and CDR2 (germline): MNHEY, SVGAGI. The CDR3 is 13 residues long. This CDR3 is CASSTQGAQPQHF. The CDR3 coding sequence is TGTGCCAGCAGTACCCAGGGGGCACAGCCCCAGCATTTT.

The chain links TRBV5-3 to TRBJ1-2; the D gene is possibly TRBD1 (6 bases). TRBV5-3 is designated an ORF whose function remains uncertain. The V end lost 0 bases, the J end lost 6 bases, and 12 bases lay between the germline ends. The CDR3 runs 14 residues. Here the CDR3 DNA reads TGTGCCAGAAGCTTGGCTGCGGGGGCGGATGGCTACACCTTC. It is translated as CARSLAAGADGYTF.

This clone turned up a few times. CDR3 nucleotides: TGTGCCAGTAGTATAGCTGACCCAAAGGCGGCCGGGGAGCTGTTTTTT. Translating it yields CASSIADPKAAGELFF. V is TRBV19 and J is TRBJ2-2; D remains unclear. The CDR3 length is 16 residues. The germline V gene encodes CDR1 LNHDA and CDR2 SQIVND (reference sequence). V gave up 1 base and J gave up 6 bases, with 15 bases separating them.

The chain joins TRBV7-9 to TRBJ2-3, with D maybe TRBD2 (5 bases). Germline CDR1 and CDR2: SEHNR and FQNEAQ (reference sequence). The CDR3 is made up of 18 amino acids. V shed 2 bases and J shed 1 base, with 19 bases lying between them. CDR3 DNA sequence: TGTGCCAGCAGCTTACTCTACTCGATACGGGGTGGCACAGATACGCAGTATTTT. This encodes CASSLLYSIRGGTDTQYF.

V usage is TRBV19 and J usage is TRBJ2-7, with TRBD2 matching 8 bases. Germline trimming cut 2 bases from V and 2 bases from J; bases unmatched to any gene: 17. This CDR3 is built from 19 residues. The germline gives CDR1 LNHDA, CDR2 SQIVND (reference sequence). DNA for the CDR3: TGTGCCAGTAGTATAATCGCTAGCGGGCATGTCTCTTCACCCTACGAGCAGTACTTC. It translates to CASSIIASGHVSSPYEQYF.

The chain recombines TRBV6-6 with TRBJ1-2; 9 positions agree with TRBD1. J was trimmed by 4 bases and V by 7 bases; bases with no gene match: 10. Germline values: CDR1 MNHNY, CDR2 SVGAGI (reference sequence). The length of the CDR3 is 15 residues. The CDR3 spells CASTKGQGGIYGYTF. CDR3 coding DNA: TGTGCCAGCACCAAGGGACAGGGTGGAATCTATGGCTACACCTTC.

The V gene is TRBV28, the J gene TRBJ1-5; 10 bases align to TRBD1. The CDR3 consists of 21 residues. The V segment lost 1 base and the J segment 0 bases; nucleotides outside the gene matches: 15. Germline V gene lookup returns CDR1 MDHEN and CDR2 SYDVKM. The CDR3, as DNA: TGTGCCAGCAGTTTATTTGCGGGACAGGGGTCGTCCTCCGCTAGCAATCAGCCCCAGCATTTT. Its protein product is CASSLFAGQGSSSASNQPQHF. Full variable domain (remainder filled in from reference TRBV28 and TRBJ1-5): DVKVTQSSRYLVKRTGEKVFLECVQDMDHENMFWYRQDPGLGLRLIYFSYDVKMKEKGDIPEGYSVSREKKERFSLILESASTNQTSMYLCASSLFAGQGSSSASNQPQHFGDGTRLSIL.

The chain joins TRBV10-3 to TRBJ1-3; 7 bases align to TRBD1. Germline lookup yields CDR1 ENHRY and CDR2 SYGVKD. The CDR3 contains 15 residues. Trimming took 6 bases from V and 1 from J; bases not matched to a gene: 6. CDR3 DNA: TGTGCCATCAGCGACGACAGGGTGTCTGGAAACACCATATATTTT. Amino acid sequence: CAISDDRVSGNTIYF.

This chain connects TRBV10-2 to TRBJ2-7; the match to TRBD2 covers 9 bases. The CDR3 contains 14 residues. V was clipped by 8 bases and J by 2 bases; unmatched bases: 7. Germline CDR1 WSHSY, CDR2 SAAADI. CDR3 loop: CASDASGTAYEQYF. The CDR3, as DNA: TGCGCCAGCGATGCTAGCGGGACTGCCTACGAGCAGTACTTC.

The chain's CDR3 is CASSLEQNSYNEQFF. In DNA form, the CDR3 reads TGTGCCAGCAGCTTGGAACAGAACTCCTACAATGAGCAGTTCTTC. V and J are TRBV5-8 and TRBJ2-1; D call uncertain. The CDR3 covers 15 residues. Trimming removed 0 bases from V and 0 bases from J, with 7 bases in between. Germline CDR1 SGHTS, CDR2 YDEGEE.

V and J are TRBV29-1 and TRBJ2-2, with 8 bases identical to TRBD1. CDR3 length: 13 amino acids. The V gene end was trimmed by 8 bases and the J gene end by 5 bases; junction bases not matched to a gene: 7. CDR1 is SQVTM and CDR2 is ANQGSEA in the germline V gene. For the CDR3, the DNA is TGCAGCTCATCGACAGGGGTGACCGGGGAGCTGTTTTTT. Translated, it gives CSSSTGVTGELFF.

The genes are TRBV5-1 and TRBJ2-5, with TRBD2 matching over 7 bases. The CDR3 has 13 amino acids. V shed 2 bases and J 4 bases; nucleotides not matched to a gene: 2. Germline V CDR1 and CDR2: SGHRS, YFSETQ. In nucleotides, the CDR3 is TGCGCCAGCAGCTTTGGGAGGGGAGAGACCCAGTACTTC. The encoded protein is CASSFGRGETQYF.

This clone was found a few times. This chain joins TRBV11-3 and TRBJ2-1, with 12 bases that match TRBD2. The ends lost 1 base at V and 9 bases at J; junction bases unmatched: 4. CDR3 length: 15 residues. Germline V gene lookup returns CDR1 SGHNT and CDR2 YENEEA. CDR3: CASSLALAGGSEQFF. The CDR3 DNA is TGTGCCAGCAGCTTAGCCCTAGCGGGAGGGAGTGAGCAGTTCTTC.